This T cell receptor (beta chain) is drawn from a study of human versus mouse CDR3 diversity and MHC coevolution. Study context: Between about 0.6 x 10^7 and 1.6 x 10^7 valid reads came from each sample. Study outcomes and limitations: Humans had the largest estimated TCR beta repertoire, 1.5 million to 2 million clonotypes.

A remark on this clone: Its target is unknown.

The V gene end was trimmed by 8 bases and the J gene end by 5 bases; junction bases not matched to a gene: 7. The CDR3 totals 15 residues. Looked up from germline, CDR1 is SNHLY and CDR2 is FYNNEI. Sequencing was performed with immunoSEQ multiplex PCR; in TCRdb, only in-frame clones are kept and a portion is missing. The sample includes around 77,000 clones, about 90% of them seen just once. This chain uses TRBV2 with TRBJ2-5; 14 bases match TRBD2. Sequencing was carried out using naive CD4+ T cells from blood. Subset described: CD45RO-negative CD62L-positive naive CD4 T cells. This receptor was identified in a person aged 25 to 75 in good health. Here the CDR3 reads CASGGTSGSSETQYF. The CDR3 DNA reads TGTGCCAGCGGGGGGACTAGCGGGAGTTCGGAGACCCAGTACTTC.